A selection of T cell receptor beta chains follows, all from one sample in a study of liver allograft versus peripheral blood T cells. TCRdb reanalysed the reads using MiXCR and keeps one entry per CDR3 protein. The sample lists approximately 3,500 distinct CDR3 sequences, 15% to 20% occurring once. The origin of the receptors is a human patient who had a liver transplant. Some T cells may originate from the graft donor. Both conserved end residues are part of each CDR3. A D gene is named only where the DNA matches it firmly.

cdr3_aa | cdr3_length | j_call | v_call | d_call
CASSISLAGAVGYTF | 15 | TRBJ1-2 | TRBV19 | NA
CSARGTGASLEQYF | 14 | TRBJ2-7 | TRBV20-1 | TRBD1
CASSLLGGARYGYTF | 15 | TRBJ1-2 | TRBV28 | NA
CASSSRYTGTYEQYF | 15 | TRBJ2-7 | TRBV11-2 | NA
CASSPLRDGPYEQYF | 15 | TRBJ2-7 | TRBV28 | NA
CATRTGERNTEAFF | 14 | TRBJ1-1 | TRBV6-6 | TRBD1
CASSLLEGSRETQYF | 15 | TRBJ2-5 | TRBV28 | NA
CASSLMLAGPPSTDTQYF | 18 | TRBJ2-3 | TRBV12-3/TRBV12-4 | TRBD2
CSARPAYGYTF | 11 | TRBJ1-2 | TRBV20-1 | NA
CASTQNSPLHF | 11 | TRBJ1-6 | TRBV6-6 | NA
CASSGTSLLDTQYF | 14 | TRBJ2-3 | TRBV9 | TRBD2
CASSDSYNEQFF | 12 | TRBJ2-1 | TRBV10-1 | NA
CASSFEDFSSPLHF | 14 | TRBJ1-6 | TRBV28 | NA
CASSPWDSYEQYF | 13 | TRBJ2-7 | TRBV7-9 | TRBD1
CASSFVGTGVDNEQFF | 16 | TRBJ2-1 | TRBV27 | TRBD1
CASSQDGAGGRAYEQYF | 17 | TRBJ2-7 | TRBV3-1 | TRBD2
CASSVGQFYEQYF | 13 | TRBJ2-7 | TRBV5-6 | NA
CASSPGTGGYTGELFF | 16 | TRBJ2-2 | TRBV5-4 | TRBD1
CASSTRGGAYGYTF | 14 | TRBJ1-2 | TRBV9 | NA
CASSYSLQGTYNEQFF | 16 | TRBJ2-1 | TRBV6-5 | NA
CASSIATGVSTGELFF | 16 | TRBJ2-2 | TRBV19 | NA
CASSIDYEQYF | 11 | TRBJ2-7 | TRBV19 | NA
CASSNGGMNTEAFF | 14 | TRBJ1-1 | TRBV6-6 | NA
CASSLERDLHEAFF | 14 | TRBJ1-1 | TRBV5-4 | NA
CASSQDPFRLDGGELFF | 17 | TRBJ2-2 | TRBV14 | NA
CASGNGGGNQPQHF | 14 | TRBJ1-5 | TRBV12-5 | NA
CATSGTGLSYEQYF | 14 | TRBJ2-7 | TRBV28 | TRBD1
CASSVGQGKTYEQYF | 15 | TRBJ2-7 | TRBV9 | NA
CASSFGQGYEQYF | 13 | TRBJ2-7 | TRBV28 | TRBD1
CASSIGLGEQYF | 12 | TRBJ2-7 | TRBV19 | NA
CASSLDGYQPQHF | 13 | TRBJ1-5 | TRBV7-9 | NA
CASSPRGSSTDTQYF | 15 | TRBJ2-3 | TRBV18 | NA
CASVTPFSDTQYF | 13 | TRBJ2-3 | TRBV6-1 | NA
CATSEGVRDVDGYTF | 15 | TRBJ1-2 | TRBV24-1 | NA
CASSPGTSGTYNEQFF | 16 | TRBJ2-1 | TRBV12-5 | TRBD2
CASSLDGRGNEQYF | 14 | TRBJ2-7 | TRBV7-3 | NA
CASSFLANNSPLHF | 14 | TRBJ1-6 | TRBV28 | NA
CASSNGILSYNEQFF | 15 | TRBJ2-1 | TRBV5-4 | NA
CASSSGLGRTSGELFF | 16 | TRBJ2-2 | TRBV13 | TRBD2
CASSPGLAGDHRGETQYF | 18 | TRBJ2-5 | TRBV13 | TRBD2
CAISPGQNTEAFF | 13 | TRBJ1-1 | TRBV10-3 | NA
CASSYFGSTNTGELFF | 16 | TRBJ2-2 | TRBV12-3/TRBV12-4 | NA
CASSLSHTQYF | 11 | TRBJ2-3 | TRBV28 | NA
CAWTKHPRSPLHF | 13 | TRBJ1-6 | TRBV30 | NA
CASSGGQEGDQPQHF | 15 | TRBJ1-5 | TRBV5-6 | TRBD1
CASSFGGGHYEQYF | 14 | TRBJ2-7 | TRBV5-6 | NA
CASSLAGGGADTQYF | 15 | TRBJ2-3 | TRBV7-9 | NA
CASSPGQGPNSPLHF | 15 | TRBJ1-6 | TRBV28 | TRBD1
CASSLGGDYGYTF | 13 | TRBJ1-2 | TRBV13 | NA
CASSLGTGLNEKLFF | 15 | TRBJ1-4 | TRBV28 | TRBD1
CATSSDALGAKNIQYF | 16 | TRBJ2-4 | TRBV15 | NA
CASSLVAGQGVNEQFF | 16 | TRBJ2-1 | TRBV7-2 | TRBD1
CASSPLGSGGPEQFF | 15 | TRBJ2-1 | TRBV6-5 | TRBD2
CASSLRPGVYEQYF | 14 | TRBJ2-7 | TRBV19 | NA
CASSSPGFNTEAFF | 14 | TRBJ1-1 | TRBV28 | NA
CASSSQLAGFSTDTQYF | 17 | TRBJ2-3 | TRBV5-6 | TRBD2
CASSPAGTLYEQYF | 14 | TRBJ2-7 | TRBV19 | TRBD2
CASSQDNFYEQYF | 13 | TRBJ2-7 | TRBV3-1 | NA
CASSHPRSQYTEAFF | 15 | TRBJ1-1 | TRBV12-3/TRBV12-4 | NA